This entry is about one TCR beta chain. The sample belongs to a study of control samples from healthy donors and cancer patients. The data were produced by immunoSEQ multiplex PCR, yet TCRdb's version contains in-frame clones alone and is incomplete. Of some 130,000 clones in the sample, approximately 90% were seen once. CDR3 length equals 17 residues. The ends lost 1 base at V and 0 bases at J; junction bases unmatched: 6. CDR1 is SGHVS, CDR2 FNYEAQ, per germline. This receptor was obtained from a man between 18 and 35 years old in good health. The chain links TRBV7-6 to TRBJ2-5, with TRBD2 matching 9 bases. Specimen: blood. In nucleotides, the CDR3 is TGTGCCAGCAGCTTAGAACCTAGCGGGGTGTACCAAGAGACCCAGTACTTC. The encoded protein is CASSLEPSGVYQETQYF.